This entry lists 14 T cell receptor beta chains sequenced from one sample in a study of CD8 T cells in ankylosing spondylitis. TCRdb passed the 5' RACE reads through MiXCR, listing each CDR3 protein once. The table records about 260,000 distinct CDR3 sequences, 15% to 20% of them present only once. The specimen sequenced was blood, either unsorted or a sorted T cell fraction (not recorded which). The receptors here all came from a male donor with ankylosing spondylitis or in good health (not recorded which).

The V gene is TRBV14, the J gene TRBJ2-3, with D maybe TRBD2 (5 bases). V gave up 0 bases and J gave up 2 bases, with 18 bases separating them. The CDR3 has 18 residues. The germline gives CDR1 SGHDN, CDR2 FVKESK. The CDR3 sequence is CASSQDHKDFPFTDTQYF. As DNA, the CDR3 is TGTGCCAGCAGCCAAGATCATAAGGACTTCCCCTTCACAGATACGCAGTATTTT.

This clonotype was counted a few times. The rearrangement links TRBV30 to TRBJ2-2; D unclear. CDR3 length: 16 residues. Trimming shortened V by 0 bases and J by 3 bases, and 14 bases separated the two germline ends. Germline lookup yields CDR1 GTSNPN and CDR2 SVGIG (reference sequence). The CDR3 sequence: CAWSVRTGLDTGELFF. The CDR3 DNA follows: TGTGCCTGGAGTGTACGGACCGGGCTGGACACCGGGGAGCTGTTTTTT.

This clonotype has more than one count but fewer than ten. In nucleotides, the CDR3 is TGTGCCAGCAGCGATTCTCAGGGAGTAGGATATGGCTACACCTTC. Amino acids: CASSDSQGVGYGYTF. The rearrangement joins TRBV9 to TRBJ1-2, with D possibly matching TRBD1 (5 bases). The CDR3 loop spans 15 amino acids. Germline V lookup: CDR1 SGDLS, CDR2 YYNGEE. Trimming took 3 bases from V and 5 from J, leaving 17 bases between them.

This chain links TRBV7-1 with TRBJ2-1, with 7 nucleotides matching TRBD1. TRBV7-1 is marked as an open reading frame, function uncertain. The CDR3 is 14 amino acids. The ends lost 5 bases at V and 5 bases at J; junction bases unmatched: 6. The CDR3 DNA reads TGTGCCAGCAGCCCCCGGGACAGCCACAATGAGCAGTTCTTC. It specifies CASSPRDSHNEQFF.

A few counts support this clonotype. Here the CDR3 DNA reads TGCAGCGCAGGGGGAGGGCAGATTGGAAACATTCAGTACTTC. This encodes CSAGGGQIGNIQYF. The gene calls are TRBV29-1 and TRBJ2-4; D could derive from TRBD1 or TRBD2 (7 bases each). The V and J ends lost 7 bases and 6 bases respectively, with 19 bases between them. This CDR3 is 14 amino acids long. From germline, CDR1 is SQVTM and CDR2 ANQGSEA. The full variable domain, rest sourced from reference TRBV29-1 and TRBJ2-4, is SAVISQKPSRDICQRGTSLTIQCQVDSQVTMMFWYRQQPGQSLTLIATANQGSEATYESGFVIDKFPISRPNLTFSTLTVSNMSPEDSSIYLCSAGGGQIGNIQYFGAGTRLSVL.

V and J are TRBV6-5 and TRBJ1-5, with 7 nucleotides matching TRBD1. Germline values: CDR1 MNHEY, CDR2 SVGAGI. This CDR3 region has 17 residues. With V trimmed by 4 bases and J by 0 bases, 9 bases remained unmatched. The CDR3 reads CASSSPGGTVSNQPQHF. The CDR3 region has the DNA TGTGCCAGCAGTTCCCCCGGGGGGACAGTTAGCAATCAGCCCCAGCATTTT.

The chain carries TRBV9 and TRBJ2-3; weak D call: TRBD1 (6 bases). The V end lost 3 bases, the J end lost 5 bases, and 10 bases lay between the germline ends. The CDR3 has 13 residues. Germline CDR1 SGDLS, CDR2 YYNGEE. As DNA, the CDR3 is TGTGCCAGCAGCGACATAGGGGGAGATACGCAGTATTTT. The encoded protein is CASSDIGGDTQYF.

This sequence joins TRBV5-1 and TRBJ2-1, with no clear D. The germline V gene encodes CDR1 SGHRS and CDR2 YFSETQ. The CDR3 contains 15 residues. The V gene lost 4 bases and the J gene lost 9 bases, with 20 bases spanning the gap. The CDR3 protein is CASSPINRPLTEQFF. For the CDR3, the DNA is TGCGCCAGCAGCCCGATCAACCGCCCTCTGACTGAGCAGTTCTTC.

This clonotype was counted many times. This chain joins TRBV10-3 and TRBJ2-2; D unclear. Looked up from germline, CDR1 is ENHRY and CDR2 is SYGVKD. This CDR3 is built from 14 residues. V was shortened by 5 bases and J by 1 base, with 8 bases between the two germline ends. CDR3 DNA sequence: TGTGCCATCAGTACGGCCCTGAACACCGGGGAGCTGTTTTTT. This encodes CAISTALNTGELFF.

This clonotype was seen a handful of times. The genes are TRBV6-1 and TRBJ2-3; no clear D. Germline V gene sequence: CDR1 MNHNS, CDR2 SASEGT. The CDR3 totals 14 residues. Trimming took off 8 bases at V and 1 base at J, with 13 bases between the two ends. The CDR3 bases are TGTGCCAGCCATGAGGTAGCTCGCACAGATACGCAGTATTTT. Its translation is CASHEVARTDTQYF.

This chain links TRBV29-1 with TRBJ1-1, with D uncertain. This CDR3 comprises 15 residues. The V end was cut by 6 bases, the J end by 0 bases, with 17 bases between. The germline V gene encodes CDR1 SQVTM and CDR2 ANQGSEA. The CDR3 sequence is CSVRGGQSMNTEAFF. CDR3 DNA sequence: TGCAGCGTGAGAGGCGGGCAGTCCATGAACACTGAAGCTTTCTTT.

CDR3 in DNA: TGTGCCAGCGGGGGGGATACGCAGTATTTT. Amino acids: CASGGDTQYF. The rearrangement joins TRBV12-3 or TRBV12-4 to TRBJ2-3, with D possibly matching TRBD2 (6 bases). The CDR3 has 10 residues. V was trimmed by 8 bases and J by 6 bases, leaving 6 bases between them.

The chain couples TRBV11-2 to TRBJ2-3; a possible D gene is TRBD2 (5 bases). V was clipped by 2 bases and J by 4 bases, with 10 bases between them. In germline, CDR1 is SGHAT, CDR2 FQNNGV. CDR3 length: 14 residues. The CDR3 coding sequence is TGTGCCAGCAGCTTAACTAGTTACGCAGATACGCAGTATTTT. Translation: CASSLTSYADTQYF. Drawing the rest from reference TRBV11-2 and TRBJ2-3, the complete variable domain is EAGVAQSPRYKIIEKRQSVAFWCNPISGHATLYWYQQILGQGPKLLIQFQNNGVVDDSQLPKDRFSAERLKGVDSTLKIQPAKLEDSAVYLCASSLTSYADTQYFGPGTRLTVL.

This clonotype occurred a few times. The chain combines TRBV10-3 with TRBJ2-5; 12 bases map to TRBD2. Trimming at V came to 7 bases and at J to 2 bases, leaving 2 bases not matched to a gene. This CDR3 has 14 amino acids. From germline, CDR1 is ENHRY and CDR2 SYGVKD. The CDR3 DNA is TGTGCCATCAAGACTAGCGGGGGACAAGAGACCCAGTACTTC. It translates to CAIKTSGGQETQYF.